This is a list of T cell receptor beta chains from one sample in a study of blood T cell repertoires in COVID-19. Method: immunoSEQ multiplex PCR; TCRdb's copy keeps in-frame clones and lacks some. The data contain approximately 37,000 clones, 80% to 90% of them singletons. The sequencing sample was made of peripheral blood. The source of these receptors is a human donor in a cohort sampled during active COVID-19. CDR3s include the opening cysteine and the closing phenylalanine or tryptophan. The order of the fields is J gene, V gene, clone size, D gene, CDR3 DNA, CDR3 protein. The D gene is left open where the match is weak. Expanded clones are given a class, and other clones once, few, many or no size at all.

TRBJ2-7 TRBV14 - - TGTGCCAGCAGCCAAGACGGAGTGCGCGAGCAGTACTTC CASSQDGVREQYF
TRBJ2-7 TRBV5-1 - TRBD2 TGCGCCAGCAGCTTGGGGGGACTAGCGATGGGCTCCTACGAGCAGTACTTC CASSLGGLAMGSYEQYF
TRBJ1-6 TRBV5-4 - - TGTGCCAGCAGCATAACCGGGACTCCCAATGAAGACTTT CASSITGTPNEDF
TRBJ2-5 TRBV29-1 - TRBD2 TGCAGCGTTGCCGGGACAGCAGGACTAGCGGGCCTCCAAGAGACCCAGTACTTC CSVAGTAGLAGLQETQYF
TRBJ1-2 TRBV19 - TRBD1 TGTGCCAGTACCTCCCGAGGGGACAGGGTTCATGGCTACACCTTC CASTSRGDRVHGYTF
TRBJ1-2 TRBV6-5 - - TGTGCCAGCAGTTACTCGGAACGGGGTCGGGGCTACACCTTC CASSYSERGRGYTF
TRBJ1-6 TRBV3-1/TRBV3-2 - TRBD1 TGTGCCAGCAGCCGGGGACAGGGGTGGAATTCACCCCTCCACTTT CASSRGQGWNSPLHF
TRBJ2-7 TRBV7-6 - TRBD1 TGTGCCAGCAGCTTCAACAGGGGAGCCGAGCAGTACTTC CASSFNRGAEQYF
TRBJ1-2 TRBV7-2 - TRBD1 TGTGCCAGCAGCCGGGACAGGGGGTGGTATGGCTACACCTTC CASSRDRGWYGYTF
TRBJ1-3 TRBV30 - - TGTGCCCGGACATCTGGAAACACCATATATTTT CARTSGNTIYF
TRBJ1-1 TRBV5-4 - TRBD1 TGTGCCAGCAGCTTGGGGCTATTGACAGGGCGAACTGAAGCTTTCTTT CASSLGLLTGRTEAFF
TRBJ2-1 TRBV7-2 - TRBD2 TGTGCCAGCAGCCCCCGGGGGACTAGCGGGGCTTACAATGAGCAGTTCTTC CASSPRGTSGAYNEQFF
TRBJ1-2 TRBV24-1 - TRBD1 TGTGCCACCAGTGACCGCGGGACAGCTAACTATGGCTACACCTTC CATSDRGTANYGYTF
TRBJ2-2 TRBV10-1 - TRBD2 TGCGCCAGCAGACGCGGACTAGACCACACCGGGGAGCTGTTTTTT CASRRGLDHTGELFF
TRBJ2-6 TRBV5-1 - - TGCGCCAGCAGCTTGGAGCGCTCTGGGGCCAACGTCCTGACTTTC CASSLERSGANVLTF
TRBJ2-5 TRBV18 once - TGTGCCAGCTCACCAAAGACAGTCCAAGAGACCCAGTACTTC CASSPKTVQETQYF
TRBJ2-7 TRBV6-6 - - TGTGCCAGCACGAGAGACAGGAACTACGAGCAGTACTTC CASTRDRNYEQYF
TRBJ2-1 TRBV5-1 once - TGCGCCAGCAGCTTGGCCGCGGTGGTCTCCTACAATGAGCAGTTCTTC CASSLAAVVSYNEQFF
TRBJ1-2 TRBV6-5 - TRBD1 TGTGCCAGCAGTTGGGGACAGGGGGATGGCTACACCTTC CASSWGQGDGYTF
TRBJ1-1 TRBV18 - - TGTGCCAGCTGGCACAAGAACACTGAAGCTTTCTTT CASWHKNTEAFF
TRBJ2-1 TRBV2 - - TGTGCCAGCAGTATCTCGCCAGCCTACAATGAGCAGTTCTTC CASSISPAYNEQFF
TRBJ2-2 TRBV4-1 - TRBD2 TGCGCCAGCAGCCAAGGCGCACCGCCGGGACTAGCGGTTAACACCGGGGAGCTGTTTTTT CASSQGAPPGLAVNTGELFF
TRBJ2-4 TRBV3-1/TRBV3-2 - - TGTGCCAGCAGCCAAGAAACAGGGATCAAAAACATTCAGTACTTC CASSQETGIKNIQYF
TRBJ2-2 TRBV30 - - TGTGCCTGGAGCCTCACTACCGGGGAGCTGTTTTTT CAWSLTTGELFF
TRBJ2-1 TRBV30 once TRBD2 TGTGCCTATAAACCGGGACTAGCGAGCTCCTACAATGAGCAGTTCTTC CAYKPGLASSYNEQFF
TRBJ1-1 TRBV28 few TRBD1 TGTGCCAGCAGTTTTGCAGGGGGCTTGATAGCTTTCTTT CASSFAGGLIAFF
TRBJ1-2 TRBV9 - TRBD1 TGTGCCAGCAGCGTAGCTGGCCCGGGACAGGGTCTAGGCTACACCTTC CASSVAGPGQGLGYTF
TRBJ2-1 TRBV2 - - TGTGCCAGCAGTGAAAGTCGTCGAGATGAGCAGTTCTTC CASSESRRDEQFF
TRBJ1-2 TRBV6-5 - - TGTGCCAGCAGCGCGGATTTCTATGGCTACACCTTC CASSADFYGYTF
TRBJ2-3 TRBV5-1 - - TGCGCCAGCAGCTTGGTGGCGGCTAGCACAGATACGCAGTATTTT CASSLVAASTDTQYF
TRBJ2-7 TRBV11-2 - TRBD2 TGTGCCAGCAGCGTCAGCGGGAGGTCCCACGAGCAGTACTTC CASSVSGRSHEQYF
TRBJ2-5 TRBV28 - TRBD2 TGTGCCAGCAGTTGGTCACTAGCGGGTAGAGAGACCCAGTACTTC CASSWSLAGRETQYF
TRBJ2-5 TRBV7-9 - TRBD2 TGTGCCAGCAGCTTAGGGGGTCGGTGGGCGGGAGTCGGCCAAGAGACCCAGTACTTC CASSLGGRWAGVGQETQYF
TRBJ2-3 TRBV11-2 - TRBD1 TGTGCCAGCAGCTTTGACAGGGGGTTGACAGATACGCAGTATTTT CASSFDRGLTDTQYF
TRBJ2-1 TRBV6-5 - - TGTGCCAGCACCGTCCCGGGACATAATTACAATGAGCAGTTCTTC CASTVPGHNYNEQFF
TRBJ2-5 TRBV4-1 - TRBD1 TGCGCCAGCAGCCAGGGACAGGGGGCGATCCAAGAGACCCAGTACTTC CASSQGQGAIQETQYF
TRBJ2-1 TRBV6-1 - TRBD2 TGTGCCAGCAGCTCCGCCGGGGGGGGCTACAATGAGCAGTTCTTC CASSSAGGGYNEQFF
TRBJ1-6 TRBV4-3 - - TGCGCCAGCAGCCAAACGAGCTCCTATAATTCACCCCTCCACTTT CASSQTSSYNSPLHF
TRBJ1-2 TRBV6-6 - - TGTGCCAGCAGCGAGCGGGTTGACAACAATGGCTACACCTTC CASSERVDNNGYTF
TRBJ1-2 TRBV28 - - TGTGCCAGCACCCAGGGCACAATTAGGAACTATGGCTACACCTTC CASTQGTIRNYGYTF
TRBJ2-1 TRBV10-3 - TRBD1 TGTGCCATCAGTGGACGAACGGGACAGGTTTGGGATGAGCAGTTCTTC CAISGRTGQVWDEQFF
TRBJ2-7 TRBV10-3 - - TGTGCCATCAGTGAGTCGGGGGGTTCCCGCGAGCAGTACTTC CAISESGGSREQYF
TRBJ1-4 TRBV5-1 once TRBD1 TGCGCCAGCAGCTTCCAAACAGGGGGCAAGACTAATGAAAAACTGTTTTTT CASSFQTGGKTNEKLFF
TRBJ1-1 TRBV7-9 few TRBD1 TGTGCCAGCAGCTTCACAGGGGGCGCTGAAGCTTTCTTT CASSFTGGAEAFF
TRBJ1-1 TRBV5-1 - - TGCGCCAGCAGCTTGGAAACAGGGAAAGTGAACACTGAAGCTTTCTTT CASSLETGKVNTEAFF
TRBJ2-7 TRBV7-9 once - TGTGCCAGCAGCTTAGAGGGGGTAGGCGACGAGCAGTACTTC CASSLEGVGDEQYF
TRBJ2-7 TRBV7-9 few TRBD2 TGTGCCAGCAGCCCCCATAGCGGGGGCTCCTACGAGCAGTACTTC CASSPHSGGSYEQYF
TRBJ1-6 TRBV6-5 - TRBD1 TGTGCCAGCAGTTACACCGGGACAGTACACTCACCCCTCCACTTT CASSYTGTVHSPLHF